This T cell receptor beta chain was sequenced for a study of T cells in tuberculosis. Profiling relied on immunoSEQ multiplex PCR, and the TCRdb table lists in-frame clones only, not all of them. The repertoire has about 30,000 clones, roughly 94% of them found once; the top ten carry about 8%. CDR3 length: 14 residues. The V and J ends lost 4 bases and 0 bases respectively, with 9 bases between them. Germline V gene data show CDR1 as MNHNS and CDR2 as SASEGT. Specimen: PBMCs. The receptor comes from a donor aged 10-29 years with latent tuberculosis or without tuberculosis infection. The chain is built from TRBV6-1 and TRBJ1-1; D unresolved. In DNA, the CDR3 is TGTGCCAGCAGTGCCCTTCAGGTGAACACTGAAGCTTTCTTT. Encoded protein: CASSALQVNTEAFF.